Listed below are T cell receptor beta chains from one sample, sequenced in a study of blood T cell repertoires in COVID-19. Sequencing was performed with immunoSEQ multiplex PCR; in TCRdb, only in-frame clones are kept and a portion is missing. The profile covers roughly 100,000 clones, with roughly 84% appearing a single time and approximately 12% taken by the ten largest. Sequencing was carried out using peripheral blood. The receptor set was obtained from a human donor in a cohort sampled during active COVID-19. Each CDR3 is given with its conserved first and last residue. The order of the fields is CDR3 protein, V gene, D gene. The D gene is left open where the match is weak.

cdr3_aa: CASSQDGQGIGQPQHF; v_call: TRBV4-2; d_call: -
cdr3_aa: CASSRETEAFF; v_call: TRBV7-9; d_call: -
cdr3_aa: CASSPDRVNTEAFF; v_call: TRBV7-3; d_call: -
cdr3_aa: CASSPRWGAGANVLTF; v_call: TRBV9; d_call: -
cdr3_aa: CASSRYFSGGSVDTQYF; v_call: TRBV7-9; d_call: TRBD2
cdr3_aa: CATSIRTGAEQYF; v_call: TRBV12-3/TRBV12-4; d_call: TRBD1
cdr3_aa: CASRGFGTGPGGYTF; v_call: TRBV6-5; d_call: TRBD1
cdr3_aa: CASSLGGTGTYNEQFF; v_call: TRBV5-1; d_call: -
cdr3_aa: CASSYNWGQEQYF; v_call: TRBV6-2/TRBV6-3; d_call: -
cdr3_aa: CASTPKGRDNEQFF; v_call: TRBV5-6; d_call: TRBD2
cdr3_aa: CASSVLENPSYEQYF; v_call: TRBV9; d_call: -
cdr3_aa: CASSGRTSGQETQYF; v_call: TRBV14; d_call: TRBD2
cdr3_aa: CASSLAGTEAMNTEAFF; v_call: TRBV5-1; d_call: TRBD1
cdr3_aa: CASSLATAGAYNEQFF; v_call: TRBV5-4; d_call: -
cdr3_aa: CASRNRDNKSSGNTIYF; v_call: TRBV7-2; d_call: -
cdr3_aa: CASSMGQGAGNQPQHF; v_call: TRBV19; d_call: TRBD1
cdr3_aa: CASSDGRTSTDTQYF; v_call: TRBV2; d_call: -
cdr3_aa: CASKGQTTNTEAFF; v_call: TRBV5-1; d_call: -
cdr3_aa: CASSSGTGYENEQFF; v_call: TRBV7-3; d_call: TRBD1
cdr3_aa: CASSTDRGPTGELFF; v_call: TRBV11-2; d_call: TRBD1
cdr3_aa: CASSEGARGYGYTF; v_call: TRBV6-1; d_call: -
cdr3_aa: CASSLVDSSASGNTIYF; v_call: TRBV5-1; d_call: -
cdr3_aa: CATSRTGTAYEQYF; v_call: TRBV15; d_call: TRBD1
cdr3_aa: CASSLAEGADYGYTF; v_call: TRBV7-6; d_call: TRBD1
cdr3_aa: CASSPLTSGTDTQYF; v_call: TRBV4-3; d_call: TRBD2
cdr3_aa: CASSTMGQGVREQYF; v_call: TRBV6-5; d_call: TRBD1
cdr3_aa: CASSLEVSVNEQFF; v_call: TRBV5-1; d_call: -
cdr3_aa: CASSLLGGHEQYF; v_call: TRBV7-9; d_call: -
cdr3_aa: CASSPLRENTIYF; v_call: TRBV14; d_call: -
cdr3_aa: CAFNRGLNSPLHF; v_call: TRBV6-5; d_call: TRBD1
cdr3_aa: CASSEPGGDSQPQHF; v_call: TRBV6-1; d_call: TRBD1
cdr3_aa: CASSEADNQPQHF; v_call: TRBV6-1; d_call: -
cdr3_aa: CASSEGAPGANYGYTF; v_call: TRBV10-2; d_call: -
cdr3_aa: CASGFGGKGNEQFF; v_call: TRBV12-5; d_call: TRBD2
cdr3_aa: CASSSIVYNEQFF; v_call: TRBV5-1; d_call: -
cdr3_aa: CASSLVGGNYEQYF; v_call: TRBV5-4; d_call: -
cdr3_aa: CSVESTDIGSYEQYF; v_call: TRBV29-1; d_call: -
cdr3_aa: CASSRSRSRGIDASSYGYTF; v_call: TRBV6-6; d_call: -
cdr3_aa: CAWYSGSNYGYTF; v_call: TRBV30; d_call: -
cdr3_aa: CAINPGQGVVGYTF; v_call: TRBV10-3; d_call: TRBD1
cdr3_aa: CASSQGRFSVFGEKLFF; v_call: TRBV4-3; d_call: -
cdr3_aa: CSVGGHSNQPQHF; v_call: TRBV29-1; d_call: -
cdr3_aa: CASSQVSAGRETQYF; v_call: TRBV4-3; d_call: -
cdr3_aa: CASSFEDFPGADTQYF; v_call: TRBV5-5; d_call: -
cdr3_aa: CASSWSGLAGGTGELFF; v_call: TRBV5-1; d_call: TRBD2
cdr3_aa: CASSVDNRDNSPLHF; v_call: TRBV9; d_call: -
cdr3_aa: CASSPPGQGAPGGYTF; v_call: TRBV7-2; d_call: TRBD1
cdr3_aa: CASSPSGAFQETQYF; v_call: TRBV5-4; d_call: TRBD2
cdr3_aa: CASSLVQGSEKLFF; v_call: TRBV7-9; d_call: -
cdr3_aa: CASREAGGRVTDTQYF; v_call: TRBV6-1; d_call: TRBD2
cdr3_aa: CASSVAGRVNEKLFF; v_call: TRBV9; d_call: -
cdr3_aa: CASSQRLAGGRYEQYF; v_call: TRBV11-3; d_call: TRBD2
cdr3_aa: CASSIQGTSGNTIYF; v_call: TRBV19; d_call: -
cdr3_aa: CASSEGTGDYGYTF; v_call: TRBV2; d_call: TRBD1
cdr3_aa: CASSLLAGGGTDTQYF; v_call: TRBV7-6; d_call: TRBD2
cdr3_aa: CASSRLSGQGIDTQYF; v_call: TRBV7-3; d_call: TRBD1
cdr3_aa: CASRGRRSSYEQYF; v_call: TRBV19; d_call: -
cdr3_aa: CASSGTTGGQPQHF; v_call: TRBV6-6; d_call: TRBD1
cdr3_aa: CASSPNRGLTRQPQHF; v_call: TRBV18; d_call: -